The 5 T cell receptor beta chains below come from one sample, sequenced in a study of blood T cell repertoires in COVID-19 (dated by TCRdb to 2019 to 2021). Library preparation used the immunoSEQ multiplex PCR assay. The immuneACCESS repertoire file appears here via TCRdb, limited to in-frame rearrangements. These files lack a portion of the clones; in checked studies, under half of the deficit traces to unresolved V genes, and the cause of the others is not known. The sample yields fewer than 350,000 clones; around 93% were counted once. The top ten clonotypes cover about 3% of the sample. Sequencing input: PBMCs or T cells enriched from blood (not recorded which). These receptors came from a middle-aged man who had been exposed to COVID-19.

DNA for the CDR3: TGCGCCAGCAGCCAAGATCCGGGGGTCGGCTCCTACGAGCAGTACTTC. Its translation is CASSQDPGVGSYEQYF. This rearrangement joins TRBV4-1 to TRBJ2-7; a weak D match, TRBD2 (6 bases). The CDR3 covers 16 residues. Looked up from germline, CDR1 is MGHRA and CDR2 is YSYEKL. Deletions cut 0 bases from V and 0 bases from J, with 12 bases between.

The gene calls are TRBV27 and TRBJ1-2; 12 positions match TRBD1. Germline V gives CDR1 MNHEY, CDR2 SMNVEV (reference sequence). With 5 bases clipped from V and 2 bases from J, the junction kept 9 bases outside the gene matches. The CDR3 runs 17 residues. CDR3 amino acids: CASSTRDRGQGNYGYTF. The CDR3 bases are TGTGCCAGCAGTACGCGGGACAGGGGGCAGGGGAACTATGGCTACACCTTC.

CDR3: CASSRGLAGLLDTQYF. The DNA of the CDR3 is TGTGCCAGCAGCCGCGGACTAGCGGGACTTTTGGATACGCAGTATTTT. This chain uses TRBV11-2 with TRBJ2-3; 12 bases line up with TRBD2. With V trimmed by 5 bases and J by 6 bases, 9 bases remained unmatched. CDR1 is SGHAT and CDR2 is FQNNGV in the germline V gene. This CDR3 is built from 16 residues.

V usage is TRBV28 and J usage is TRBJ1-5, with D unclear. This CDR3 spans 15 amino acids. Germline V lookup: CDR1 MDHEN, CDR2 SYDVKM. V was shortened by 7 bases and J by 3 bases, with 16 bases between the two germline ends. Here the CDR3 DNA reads TGTGCCAGCAAAGCAATAGAGGGTTACAATCAGCCCCAGCATTTT. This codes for CASKAIEGYNQPQHF.

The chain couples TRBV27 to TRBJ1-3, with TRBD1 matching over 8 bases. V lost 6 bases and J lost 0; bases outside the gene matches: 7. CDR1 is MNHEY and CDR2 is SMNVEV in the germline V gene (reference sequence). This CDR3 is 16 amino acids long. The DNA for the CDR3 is TGTGCCAGCAGAGGACAGGGTATGAGCTCTGGAAACACCATATATTTT. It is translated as CASRGQGMSSGNTIYF.